This TCR beta chain was retrieved from a study of T cell responses to AZD1222 COVID-19 vaccine. Study-wide results and caveats: Clonal diversity may have been underestimated in mostly white British donors.

The CDR3 length is 18 residues. V shed 1 base, J shed 6 bases, and the junction held 11 bases outside the gene matches. Germline V CDR1 and CDR2: MNHEY, SMNVEV (reference sequence). About this clone: Its antigen is not identified.

Sequencing used immunoSEQ multiplex PCR; TCRdb keeps in-frame clones, though not all of them. The sample has about 180,000 clones, 80% to 90% seen once. This TCR derives from an adult in good health. Sequencing used peripheral blood, obtained on day 0 of AZD1222 vaccination. This chain joins TRBV27 and TRBJ1-5, with 11 bases lining up with TRBD1. The CDR3 protein is CASSLFWSGTGGVQPQHF. The CDR3 bases are TGTGCCAGCAGTTTATTTTGGAGCGGGACAGGGGGTGTTCAGCCCCAGCATTTT.